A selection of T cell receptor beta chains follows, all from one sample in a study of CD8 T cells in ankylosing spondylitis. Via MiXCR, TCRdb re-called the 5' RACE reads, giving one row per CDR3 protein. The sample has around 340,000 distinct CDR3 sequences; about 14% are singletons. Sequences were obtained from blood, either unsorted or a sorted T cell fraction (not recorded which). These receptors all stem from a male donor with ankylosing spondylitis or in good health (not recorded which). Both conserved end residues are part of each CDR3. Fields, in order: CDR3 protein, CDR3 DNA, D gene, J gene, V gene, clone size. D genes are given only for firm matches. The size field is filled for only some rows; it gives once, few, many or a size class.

CDR3 protein: CAWSVGGGARYGYTF
CDR3 DNA: TGTGCCTGGAGTGTTGGAGGAGGGGCTAGGTATGGCTACACCTTC
D gene: .
J gene: TRBJ1-2
V gene: TRBV30
clone size: .

CDR3 protein: CASSFFTYNEQFF
CDR3 DNA: TGTGCCAGCAGCTTCTTCACTTACAATGAGCAGTTCTTC
D gene: .
J gene: TRBJ2-1
V gene: TRBV5-6
clone size: .

CDR3 protein: CASSGPELVYHEQFF
CDR3 DNA: TGTGCCAGCAGCGGCCCGGAGCTAGTTTACCATGAGCAGTTCTTC
D gene: .
J gene: TRBJ2-1
V gene: TRBV9
clone size: .

CDR3 protein: CSARGTAGEQYF
CDR3 DNA: TGCAGTGCCAGGGGGACGGCCGGAGAGCAGTACTTC
D gene: TRBD1
J gene: TRBJ2-7
V gene: TRBV20-1
clone size: .

CDR3 protein: CASRRQGAEAFF
CDR3 DNA: TGTGCCAGCAGGCGACAGGGGGCTGAAGCTTTCTTT
D gene: TRBD1
J gene: TRBJ1-1
V gene: TRBV2
clone size: few

CDR3 protein: CASSITTGPYQETQYF
CDR3 DNA: TGTGCCAGCAGTATTACGACAGGGCCGTACCAAGAGACCCAGTACTTC
D gene: TRBD1
J gene: TRBJ2-5
V gene: TRBV12-3/TRBV12-4
clone size: few

CDR3 protein: CASSFLSSGSSTDTQYF
CDR3 DNA: TGTGCCAGCAGCTTTCTGTCTAGCGGGTCCAGCACAGATACGCAGTATTTT
D gene: TRBD2
J gene: TRBJ2-3
V gene: TRBV5-5
clone size: few

CDR3 protein: CASSSSGTRVETQYF
CDR3 DNA: TGTGCCAGCAGCTCTTCCGGGACAAGAGTCGAGACCCAGTACTTC
D gene: .
J gene: TRBJ2-5
V gene: TRBV7-2
clone size: .

CDR3 protein: CASTADRGNYEQYF
CDR3 DNA: TGTGCCAGCACCGCGGACAGGGGGAACTACGAGCAGTACTTC
D gene: TRBD1
J gene: TRBJ2-7
V gene: TRBV3-1
clone size: .

CDR3 protein: CSVATGGDSEQFF
CDR3 DNA: TGCAGCGTGGCGACAGGGGGGGACAGTGAGCAGTTCTTC
D gene: TRBD1
J gene: TRBJ2-1
V gene: TRBV29-1
clone size: .

CDR3 protein: CASSLGPLEGELFF
CDR3 DNA: TGTGCCAGCAGCTTGGGACCACTGGAGGGGGAGCTGTTTTTT
D gene: .
J gene: TRBJ2-2
V gene: TRBV11-1
clone size: .

CDR3 protein: CATSGNLAGLYNEQFF
CDR3 DNA: TGTGCCACCAGCGGGAATTTAGCGGGGTTATACAATGAGCAGTTCTTC
D gene: TRBD2
J gene: TRBJ2-1
V gene: TRBV15
clone size: few

CDR3 protein: CSARIPRTGVDTQYF
CDR3 DNA: TGCAGTGCTAGAATCCCCAGGACAGGGGTAGATACGCAGTATTTT
D gene: TRBD1
J gene: TRBJ2-3
V gene: TRBV20-1
clone size: .

CDR3 protein: CASSQGLKREKLFF
CDR3 DNA: TGTGCCAGCAGCCAGGGATTGAAGAGGGAAAAACTGTTTTTT
D gene: .
J gene: TRBJ1-4
V gene: TRBV12-3/TRBV12-4
clone size: few

CDR3 protein: CASSEVWIEAFF
CDR3 DNA: TGTGCCAGCAGTGAAGTATGGATCGAAGCTTTCTTT
D gene: .
J gene: TRBJ1-1
V gene: TRBV6-1
clone size: few

CDR3 protein: CASSAPLGHEQFF
CDR3 DNA: TGTGCCAGCAGCGCCCCCCTCGGCCATGAGCAGTTCTTC
D gene: .
J gene: TRBJ2-1
V gene: TRBV7-8
clone size: .

CDR3 protein: CASSDRTSGRYNEQFF
CDR3 DNA: TGTGCCAGCAGTGACCGGACTAGCGGGAGGTACAATGAGCAGTTCTTC
D gene: TRBD2
J gene: TRBJ2-1
V gene: TRBV6-1
clone size: .

CDR3 protein: CASSEALTGTGDYEQYF
CDR3 DNA: TGTGCCAGCAGTGAAGCGCTTACCGGGACAGGGGACTACGAGCAGTACTTC
D gene: TRBD1
J gene: TRBJ2-7
V gene: TRBV2
clone size: .

CDR3 protein: CSADSNTEAFF
CDR3 DNA: TGCAGCGCTGACAGTAACACTGAAGCTTTCTTT
D gene: .
J gene: TRBJ1-1
V gene: TRBV29-1
clone size: once

CDR3 protein: CASSPALSEQYF
CDR3 DNA: TGTGCCAGCAGTCCCGCTTTGTCCGAGCAGTACTTC
D gene: .
J gene: TRBJ2-7
V gene: TRBV12-3/TRBV12-4
clone size: .

CDR3 protein: CASSNGLGYNEQFF
CDR3 DNA: TGCGCCAGCAGCAACGGACTGGGTTACAATGAGCAGTTCTTC
D gene: .
J gene: TRBJ2-1
V gene: TRBV5-1
clone size: few

CDR3 protein: CSASSENTQYF
CDR3 DNA: TGCAGTGCTAGTTCCGAGAATACGCAGTATTTT
D gene: .
J gene: TRBJ2-3
V gene: TRBV20-1
clone size: few

CDR3 protein: CASSPGTGRQEEQFF
CDR3 DNA: TGTGCCAGCAGCCCCGGGACAGGGAGGCAAGAGGAGCAGTTCTTC
D gene: TRBD1
J gene: TRBJ2-1
V gene: TRBV12-3/TRBV12-4
clone size: .

CDR3 protein: CASSQLDTGGYNEQFF
CDR3 DNA: TGTGCCAGCAGCCAATTAGACACCGGAGGGTACAATGAGCAGTTCTTC
D gene: .
J gene: TRBJ2-1
V gene: TRBV3-1
clone size: .

CDR3 protein: CASSVVGYNEQFF
CDR3 DNA: TGTGCCAGCAGCGTAGTCGGTTACAATGAGCAGTTCTTC
D gene: .
J gene: TRBJ2-1
V gene: TRBV9
clone size: .

CDR3 protein: CASSLLGGRGTRRDTGELFF
CDR3 DNA: TGTGCCAGCAGCTTATTGGGGGGCAGGGGGACAAGAAGGGACACCGGGGAGCTGTTTTTT
D gene: .
J gene: TRBJ2-2
V gene: TRBV7-8
clone size: .

CDR3 protein: CASSLETGYYGYTF
CDR3 DNA: TGCGCCAGCAGCTTGGAAACGGGCTACTATGGCTACACCTTC
D gene: .
J gene: TRBJ1-2
V gene: TRBV5-1
clone size: few

CDR3 protein: CASSHTSNEQFF
CDR3 DNA: TGCGCCAGCAGCCACACCTCCAATGAGCAGTTCTTC
D gene: .
J gene: TRBJ2-1
V gene: TRBV4-1
clone size: few

CDR3 protein: CATSRSGDPASYEQYF
CDR3 DNA: TGTGCCACCAGCAGATCCGGGGACCCAGCATCCTACGAGCAGTACTTC
D gene: .
J gene: TRBJ2-7
V gene: TRBV15
clone size: .

CDR3 protein: CASSPFLSFSGNTIYF
CDR3 DNA: TGTGCCAGCAGCCCCTTCCTAAGTTTCTCTGGAAACACCATATATTTT
D gene: .
J gene: TRBJ1-3
V gene: TRBV27
clone size: .

CDR3 protein: CASSPTFGLAGDEQYF
CDR3 DNA: TGTGCCAGCAGCCCGACTTTCGGACTAGCGGGAGACGAGCAGTACTTC
D gene: TRBD2
J gene: TRBJ2-7
V gene: TRBV7-9
clone size: .

CDR3 protein: CSVVAGTPKFNEQFF
CDR3 DNA: TGCAGCGTTGTGGCAGGGACCCCCAAGTTCAATGAGCAGTTCTTC
D gene: .
J gene: TRBJ2-1
V gene: TRBV29-1
clone size: .

CDR3 protein: CASSPYLRTGSTGELFF
CDR3 DNA: TGTGCCAGCAGCCCCTACCTTCGGACCGGATCCACCGGGGAGCTGTTTTTT
D gene: .
J gene: TRBJ2-2
V gene: TRBV5-8
clone size: .

CDR3 protein: CASSFNVPGAETQYF
CDR3 DNA: TGTGCCAGCAGTTTTAATGTCCCGGGGGCTGAGACCCAGTACTTC
D gene: .
J gene: TRBJ2-5
V gene: TRBV12-3/TRBV12-4
clone size: .

CDR3 protein: CASSSPWVQETQYF
CDR3 DNA: TGTGCCAGCAGTTCCCCCTGGGTCCAAGAGACCCAGTACTTC
D gene: .
J gene: TRBJ2-5
V gene: TRBV12-3/TRBV12-4
clone size: many

CDR3 protein: CSARDKYTEAFF
CDR3 DNA: TGCAGTGCTAGAGATAAGTACACTGAAGCTTTCTTT
D gene: .
J gene: TRBJ1-1
V gene: TRBV20-1
clone size: few

CDR3 protein: CASSIFRVEQFF
CDR3 DNA: TGTGCCAGCAGTATCTTCAGGGTTGAGCAGTTCTTC
D gene: .
J gene: TRBJ2-1
V gene: TRBV12-3/TRBV12-4
clone size: few

CDR3 protein: CASSLGNPNYGYTF
CDR3 DNA: TGTGCCAGCAGCTTGGGCAATCCTAACTATGGCTACACCTTC
D gene: .
J gene: TRBJ1-2
V gene: TRBV7-9
clone size: few

CDR3 protein: CASSNSGRSTMFF
CDR3 DNA: TGTGCCAGTAGTAACTCGGGACGGTCAACAATGTTTTTT
D gene: .
J gene: TRBJ1-4
V gene: TRBV19
clone size: .

CDR3 protein: CSASYRGDEQFF
CDR3 DNA: TGCAGTGCTAGTTACCGGGGCGATGAGCAGTTCTTC
D gene: .
J gene: TRBJ2-1
V gene: TRBV20-1
clone size: few

CDR3 protein: CASSLDSRENQPQHF
CDR3 DNA: TGTGCCAGCAGCTTAGATAGCAGAGAGAATCAGCCCCAGCATTTT
D gene: .
J gene: TRBJ1-5
V gene: TRBV7-9
clone size: .

CDR3 protein: CASSVHTSGGLKSEQYF
CDR3 DNA: TGTGCCAGCAGTGTCCATACTAGCGGGGGGCTAAAAAGCGAGCAGTACTTC
D gene: TRBD2
J gene: TRBJ2-7
V gene: TRBV12-3/TRBV12-4
clone size: few

CDR3 protein: CASSLLFGSYEQYF
CDR3 DNA: TGTGCCAGCAGTTTATTGTTCGGCTCCTACGAGCAGTACTTC
D gene: .
J gene: TRBJ2-7
V gene: TRBV12-3/TRBV12-4
clone size: .

CDR3 protein: CASSLPGVDTRYGYTF
CDR3 DNA: TGTGCCAGCAGCTTACCAGGGGTGGATACCCGCTATGGCTACACCTTC
D gene: .
J gene: TRBJ1-2
V gene: TRBV7-8
clone size: .

CDR3 protein: CASSEASGAKNIQYF
CDR3 DNA: TGTGCCAGCAGTGAGGCTAGCGGAGCCAAAAACATTCAGTACTTC
D gene: TRBD2
J gene: TRBJ2-4
V gene: TRBV6-1
clone size: few

CDR3 protein: CASSPFRGEQYF
CDR3 DNA: TGTGCCAGCAGTCCGTTTAGAGGCGAGCAGTACTTC
D gene: .
J gene: TRBJ2-7
V gene: TRBV12-3/TRBV12-4
clone size: few

CDR3 protein: CASSLAGLAGIAYNEQFF
CDR3 DNA: TGCGCCAGCAGCTTGGCGGGACTAGCGGGAATAGCCTACAATGAGCAGTTCTTC
D gene: TRBD2
J gene: TRBJ2-1
V gene: TRBV5-1
clone size: few

CDR3 protein: CASSGRDSRRSTDTQYF
CDR3 DNA: TGTGCCAGCAGCGGCCGGGACTCGCGAAGGAGCACAGATACGCAGTATTTT
D gene: .
J gene: TRBJ2-3
V gene: TRBV11-3
clone size: few

CDR3 protein: CASSSELAGPYEQYF
CDR3 DNA: TGTGCCAGCAGTTCGGAACTAGCGGGCCCCTACGAGCAGTACTTC
D gene: TRBD2
J gene: TRBJ2-7
V gene: TRBV6-5
clone size: few

CDR3 protein: CASTPGHFPNTEAFF
CDR3 DNA: TGCGCCAGCACTCCGGGACACTTCCCGAACACTGAAGCTTTCTTT
D gene: .
J gene: TRBJ1-1
V gene: TRBV5-1
clone size: .

CDR3 protein: CSVDRGRRTEAFF
CDR3 DNA: TGCAGCGTTGACAGGGGGCGTAGGACTGAAGCTTTCTTT
D gene: TRBD1
J gene: TRBJ1-1
V gene: TRBV29-1
clone size: few